This T cell receptor beta chain came from a study of blood T cell repertoires in COVID-19. Background on the study: Samples taken during acute and convalescent COVID-19 were collected in the United States, Italy and Spain.

In the authors' methods: Nucleated cell number was recorded as an estimate derived from reference gene primer amplification. Only in-frame clones appear in the TCRdb table, and some are missing; sequencing was by immunoSEQ multiplex PCR. That table furnishes V, J and clone size, whereas the DNA furnished D and trimming. This repertoire shows more than 100,000 clones, roughly 79% found once; its top ten account for over 2%. The junction had 12 bases not matched to a gene; V was cut back by 5 bases and J by 7 bases. Germline CDR1 is SGHTA and CDR2 is FQGNSA. The CDR3 runs to 15 residues. This sequence was found in a man aged 65 to 79 with acute or convalescent COVID-19. Material: peripheral blood. The chain joins TRBV7-2 to TRBJ1-2, with 8 bases matching TRBD1. The CDR3 DNA is TGTGCCAGCAGCCCCGATAGGGGCAGGGGGCTTGGCTACACCTTC. Protein: CASSPDRGRGLGYTF.